The following is a T cell receptor beta chain sequence with its context. Its antigen is not identified. CDR1 is MGHDK, CDR2 SYGVNS, per germline. The V end was cut by 2 bases, the J end by 3 bases, with 8 bases between. This CDR3 is built from 14 residues. This entry belongs to a study of shared clonotypes between healthy human individuals. Naive CD8 cells comprised CD45RO-negative, CCR7-positively selected cells, excluding terminally differentiated effector memory CD45RA+ cells. Study-wide results and limits: The low donor count limited represented genetic and exposure-history diversity.

It was at deep level that the assay was run. The repertoire was sequenced with immunoSEQ multiplex PCR; TCRdb's copy has only in-frame clones and lacks some. The data contain 600,000 or so clones, roughly 98% of them singletons. The sequence came from a man in his thirties or forties in good health. V usage is TRBV25-1 and J usage is TRBJ1-5; D call uncertain. Sequenced input: naive CD8+ T cells sorted from blood. The chain's CDR3 is CASSEIGYNQPQHF. CDR3 nucleotides: TGTGCCAGCAGTGAAATTGGTTACAATCAGCCCCAGCATTTT.